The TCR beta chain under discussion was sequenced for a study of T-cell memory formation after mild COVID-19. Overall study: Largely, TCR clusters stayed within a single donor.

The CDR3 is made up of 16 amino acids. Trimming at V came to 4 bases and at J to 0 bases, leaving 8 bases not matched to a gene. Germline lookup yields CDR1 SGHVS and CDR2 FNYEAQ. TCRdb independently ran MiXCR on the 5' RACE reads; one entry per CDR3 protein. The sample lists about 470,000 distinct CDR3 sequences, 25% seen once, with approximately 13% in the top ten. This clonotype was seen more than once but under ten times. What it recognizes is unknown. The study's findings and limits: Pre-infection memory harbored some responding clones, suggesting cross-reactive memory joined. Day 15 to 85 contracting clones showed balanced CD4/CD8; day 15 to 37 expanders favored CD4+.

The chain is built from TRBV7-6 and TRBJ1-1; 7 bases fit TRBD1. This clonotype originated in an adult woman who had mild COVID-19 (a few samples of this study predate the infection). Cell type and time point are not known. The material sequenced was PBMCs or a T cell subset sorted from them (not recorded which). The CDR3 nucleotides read TGTGCCAGCAGCTCCAGACAGGGACCCCTGAACACTGAAGCTTTCTTT. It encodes CASSSRQGPLNTEAFF.